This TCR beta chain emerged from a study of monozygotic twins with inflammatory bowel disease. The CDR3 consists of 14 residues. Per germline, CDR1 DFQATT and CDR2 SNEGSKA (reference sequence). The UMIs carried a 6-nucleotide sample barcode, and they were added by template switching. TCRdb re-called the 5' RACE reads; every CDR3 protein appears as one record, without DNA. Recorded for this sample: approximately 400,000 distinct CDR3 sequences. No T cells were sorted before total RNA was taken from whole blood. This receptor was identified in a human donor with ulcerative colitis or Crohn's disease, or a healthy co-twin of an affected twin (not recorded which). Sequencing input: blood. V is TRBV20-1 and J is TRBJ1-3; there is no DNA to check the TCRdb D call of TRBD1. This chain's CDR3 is CSAGTGASGNTIYF.